The clone carrying this T cell receptor (beta chain) was seen many times. The length of the CDR3 is 16 residues. Germline-derived CDR1 and CDR2 are MDHEN and SYDVKM. J gave up 0 bases and V 3 bases, and 7 bases lay outside the gene matches. These data belong to a study of T cells in Graves' hyperthyroidism and ophthalmopathy. Those patients with uncontrolled infection, other autoimmune disease, pregnancy or lactation were excluded. The source material, RNA transcripts, was used to amplify TCR beta CDR3 regions. The primer set for the first-round RT-PCR of the TCR CDR3 was HTBI. One entry per CDR3 protein, called by TCRdb with MiXCR from the multiplex PCR reads. The repertoire includes 200,000 to 250,000 distinct CDR3 sequences, 17% of them detected once, and roughly 50% sits in the top ten.

This sequence joins TRBV28 and TRBJ2-7; 8 bases are shared with TRBD2. The TCR comes from a man over 45 with Graves' hyperthyroidism. The sample taken for sequencing was blood. CDR3 nucleotide sequence: TGTGCCAGCAGTTTCGTCGTAGCGGGAATCTCCTACGAGCAGTACTTC. This gives the protein CASSFVVAGISYEQYF.